This record concerns one T cell receptor (beta chain) sequence. The sample comes from a study of PD-1 blockade in mismatch repair-deficient tumors. The CDR3 length is 14 residues. The germline V gene has CDR1 SQVTM and CDR2 ANQGSEA. Trimming pared 4 bases from V and 0 bases from J, leaving 12 bases between. The repertoire was sequenced with immunoSEQ multiplex PCR; TCRdb's copy has only in-frame clones and lacks some. Among 90,000 to 120,000 clones listed, about 79% were seen once. This chain connects TRBV29-1 to TRBJ1-1; unclear D gene. This material consisted of peripheral blood, taken 30 to 36 weeks after starting pembrolizumab. The TCR comes from an adult with mismatch repair-deficient cancer. The CDR3 is CSVGVLQMNTEAFF. The CDR3 DNA sequence: TGCAGCGTTGGGGTATTACAAATGAACACTGAAGCTTTCTTT. The whole variable domain, filled in from reference TRBV29-1 and TRBJ1-1, reads SAVISQKPSRDICQRGTSLTIQCQVDSQVTMMFWYRQQPGQSLTLIATANQGSEATYESGFVIDKFPISRPNLTFSTLTVSNMSPEDSSIYLCSVGVLQMNTEAFFGQGTRLTVV.